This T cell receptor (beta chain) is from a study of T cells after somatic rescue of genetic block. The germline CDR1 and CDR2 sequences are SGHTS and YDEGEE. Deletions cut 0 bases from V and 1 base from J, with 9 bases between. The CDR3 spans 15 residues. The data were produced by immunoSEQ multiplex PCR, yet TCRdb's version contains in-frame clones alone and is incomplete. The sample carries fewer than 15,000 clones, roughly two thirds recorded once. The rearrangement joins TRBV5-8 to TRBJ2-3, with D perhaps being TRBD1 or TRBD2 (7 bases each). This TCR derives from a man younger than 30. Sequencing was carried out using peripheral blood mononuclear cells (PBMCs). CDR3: CASSLAGGGTDTQYF. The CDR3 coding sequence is TGTGCCAGCAGCTTGGCAGGGGGGGGCACAGATACGCAGTATTTT.